The present T cell receptor (beta chain) was sequenced within a study of blood T cell repertoires in COVID-19. Germline CDR1 and CDR2: MNHEY and SVGAGI. CDR3 length: 14 residues. The V gene end was trimmed by 7 bases and the J gene end by 6 bases; junction bases not matched to a gene: 5. Method: immunoSEQ multiplex PCR; TCRdb's copy keeps in-frame clones and lacks some. The table has more than 65,000 clones, more than 65% seen once. The V gene is TRBV6-5, the J gene TRBJ2-2; 10 positions agree with TRBD1. The receptor was isolated from a woman aged 80 or older with active or convalescent COVID-19. Sequencing was done on a sample of peripheral blood. This CDR3 is CASNRQGASGELFF. DNA of the CDR3: TGTGCCAGCAACCGACAGGGGGCTTCCGGGGAGCTGTTTTTT.